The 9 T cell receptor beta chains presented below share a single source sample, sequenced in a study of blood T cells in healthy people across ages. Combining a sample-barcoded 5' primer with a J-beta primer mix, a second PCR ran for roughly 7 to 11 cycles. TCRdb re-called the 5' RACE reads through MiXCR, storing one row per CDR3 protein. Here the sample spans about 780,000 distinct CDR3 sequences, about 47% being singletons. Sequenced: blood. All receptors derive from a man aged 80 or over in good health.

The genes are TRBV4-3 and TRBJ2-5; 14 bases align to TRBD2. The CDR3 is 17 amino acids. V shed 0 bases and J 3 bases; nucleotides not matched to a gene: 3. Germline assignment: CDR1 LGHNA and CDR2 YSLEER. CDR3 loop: CASSQDATSGGEETQYF. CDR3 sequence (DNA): TGCGCCAGCAGCCAAGATGCGACTAGCGGGGGGGAAGAGACCCAGTACTTC.

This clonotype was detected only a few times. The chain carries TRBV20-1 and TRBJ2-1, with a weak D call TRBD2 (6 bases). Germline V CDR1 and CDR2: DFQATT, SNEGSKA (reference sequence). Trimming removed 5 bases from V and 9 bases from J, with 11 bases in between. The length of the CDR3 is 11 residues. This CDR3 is CSALAGSEQFF. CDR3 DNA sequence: TGCAGTGCTTTGGCCGGGAGTGAGCAGTTCTTC.

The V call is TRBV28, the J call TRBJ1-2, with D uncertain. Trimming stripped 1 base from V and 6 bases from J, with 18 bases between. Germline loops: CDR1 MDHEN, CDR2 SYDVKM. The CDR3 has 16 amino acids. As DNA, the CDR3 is TGTGCCAGCAGTTTATTGGGGTCACGGAGCGCGAATGGCTACACCTTC. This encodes CASSLLGSRSANGYTF.

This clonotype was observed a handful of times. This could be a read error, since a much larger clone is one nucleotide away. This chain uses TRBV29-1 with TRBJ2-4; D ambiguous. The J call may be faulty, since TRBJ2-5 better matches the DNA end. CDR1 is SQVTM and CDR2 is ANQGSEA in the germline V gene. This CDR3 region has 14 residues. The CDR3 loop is CSVPPGHLQETQYF. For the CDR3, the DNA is TGCAGCGTTCCTCCTGGGCACCTACAAGAGACCCAGTACTTC.

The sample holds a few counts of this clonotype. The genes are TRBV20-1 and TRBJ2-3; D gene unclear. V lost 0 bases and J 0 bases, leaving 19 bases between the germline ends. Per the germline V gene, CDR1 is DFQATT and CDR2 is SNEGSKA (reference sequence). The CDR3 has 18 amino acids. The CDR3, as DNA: TGCAGTGCTAGAGAGGGCCTTAGAGCACTTCCTAGCACAGATACGCAGTATTTT. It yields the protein CSAREGLRALPSTDTQYF.

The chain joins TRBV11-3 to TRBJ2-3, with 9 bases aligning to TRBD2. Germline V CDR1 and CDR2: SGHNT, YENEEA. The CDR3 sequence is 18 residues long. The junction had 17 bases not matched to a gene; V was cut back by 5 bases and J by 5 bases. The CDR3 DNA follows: TGTGCCAGCAGCCAGGGGCTAGCGGGGCCCCCGGGTGGAGATACGCAGTATTTT. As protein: CASSQGLAGPPGGDTQYF.

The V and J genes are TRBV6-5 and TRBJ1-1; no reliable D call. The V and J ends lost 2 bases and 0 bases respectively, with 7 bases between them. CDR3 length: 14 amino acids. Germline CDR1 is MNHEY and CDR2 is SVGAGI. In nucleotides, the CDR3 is TGTGCCAGCAGTTACCGGCAGGTGAACACTGAAGCTTTCTTT. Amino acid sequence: CASSYRQVNTEAFF.

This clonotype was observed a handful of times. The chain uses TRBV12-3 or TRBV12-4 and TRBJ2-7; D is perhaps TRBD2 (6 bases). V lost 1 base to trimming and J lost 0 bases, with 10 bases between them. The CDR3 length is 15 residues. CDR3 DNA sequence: TGTGCCAGCAGTTTAGGCGGGGATTTCTCCTACGAGCAGTACTTC. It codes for CASSLGGDFSYEQYF.

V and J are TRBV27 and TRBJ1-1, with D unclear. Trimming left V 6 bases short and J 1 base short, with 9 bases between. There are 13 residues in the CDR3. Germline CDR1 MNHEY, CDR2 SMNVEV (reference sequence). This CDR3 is CASRFERNTEAFF. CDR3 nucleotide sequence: TGTGCCAGCAGGTTTGAGAGGAACACTGAAGCTTTCTTT.